Listed below are T cell receptor beta chains from one sample, sequenced in a study of T-cell reconstitution after alpha-beta-depleted transplantation in children. TCRdb reprocessed the PCR reads via MiXCR and lists one record per CDR3 protein. The sample has 440,000 or so distinct CDR3 sequences; approximately 10% are singletons. Sequenced here: PBMCs from the stem cell graft donor, sampled from the stem cell graft. All receptors derive from a human donor who donated a stem cell graft to a child with acute myeloid leukemia. Each CDR3 is given with its conserved first and last residue. The order of the fields is J gene, V gene, D gene, clone size, CDR3 protein, CDR3 DNA. The D gene is left open where the match is weak. A row's size may be missing; if present it is once, few, many or a size class.

TRBJ2-3 TRBV20-1 - few CSARDREGTDTQYF TGCAGTGCTAGAGACAGGGAGGGCACAGATACGCAGTATTTT
TRBJ1-4 TRBV29-1 - few CSAYYRGREKLFF TGCAGCGCCTATTACAGAGGACGCGAAAAACTGTTTTTT
TRBJ2-3 TRBV12-3/TRBV12-4 - few CASRTGRTDTQYF TGTGCCAGCAGAACCGGGCGCACAGATACGCAGTATTTT
TRBJ2-3 TRBV30 - few CAWNPRSGLSTDTQYF TGTGCCTGGAACCCAAGGAGTGGGCTTAGCACAGATACGCAGTATTTT
TRBJ2-3 TRBV11-2 - - CASSSLAKDTQYF TGTGCCAGCAGCAGCTTGGCGAAAGATACGCAGTATTTT
TRBJ2-7 TRBV3-1 - - CASSQGLAISYEQYF TGTGCCAGCAGCCAAGGTCTTGCGATATCCTACGAGCAGTACTTC
TRBJ1-1 TRBV29-1 - many CSAGTEAFF TGCAGCGCGGGCACTGAAGCTTTCTTT
TRBJ2-5 TRBV12-3/TRBV12-4 - few CASSSQRQETQYF TGTGCCAGCAGCTCTCAGAGGCAAGAGACCCAGTACTTC
TRBJ2-6 TRBV18 - - CASSPGNGANVLTF TGTGCCAGCTCACCGGGGAATGGGGCCAACGTCCTGACTTTC
TRBJ1-1 TRBV5-1 - - CASSLGEAVRAEAFF TGCGCCAGCAGCTTGGGTGAGGCAGTCCGAGCTGAAGCTTTCTTT
TRBJ1-3 TRBV19 - few CASRTLDSSGNTIYF TGTGCCAGTAGGACCCTGGACAGCTCTGGAAACACCATATATTTT
TRBJ1-3 TRBV7-8 TRBD1 many CASSIGQGSGNTIYF TGTGCCAGCAGCATAGGACAGGGATCCGGAAACACCATATATTTT
TRBJ1-2 TRBV27 - few CASSFSSDSPYGYTF TGTGCCAGCAGTTTTAGCTCGGACAGCCCCTATGGCTACACCTTC
TRBJ2-2 TRBV4-2 TRBD2 - CASSQDWLAGANTGELFF TGTGCCAGCAGCCAAGACTGGCTAGCGGGAGCAAACACCGGGGAGCTGTTTTTT
TRBJ2-7 TRBV9 TRBD1 few CASSVGTGTRSYEQYF TGTGCCAGCAGCGTAGGGACAGGGACTCGCTCCTACGAGCAGTACTTC
TRBJ2-1 TRBV7-2 TRBD2 many CASSRGSSYNEQFF TGTGCCAGCAGCCGCGGGAGCTCCTACAATGAGCAGTTCTTC
TRBJ2-2 TRBV18 TRBD1 few CASSGQGATGELFF TGTGCCAGCTCCGGACAGGGGGCGACCGGGGAGCTGTTTTTT
TRBJ2-7 TRBV7-3 - few CASSQKSGHEQYF TGTGCCAGCAGCCAGAAGTCAGGCCACGAGCAGTACTTC
TRBJ2-7 TRBV12-3/TRBV12-4 TRBD2 few CASSLLAGVRNEQYF TGTGCCAGCAGTTTGCTAGCGGGAGTACGTAACGAGCAGTACTTC
TRBJ2-2 TRBV21-1 - - CASSKVPSGVSTGQLFF TGTGCCAGCAGCAAAGTCCCTAGCGGGGTGAGCACCGGGCAGCTGTTTTTT
TRBJ2-6 TRBV7-8 - - CASRPSGANGLTF TGTGCCAGTCGGCCCTCTGGGGCCAACGGCCTGACTTTC
TRBJ2-6 TRBV25-1 - few CASSESGYGANVLTF TGTGCCAGCAGTGAATCCGGTTACGGGGCCAACGTCCTGACTTTC
TRBJ2-3 TRBV12-3/TRBV12-4 TRBD2 few CASSWGLAGVTDTQYF TGTGCCAGCAGCTGGGGACTAGCGGGGGTCACAGATACGCAGTATTTT
TRBJ2-5 TRBV12-3/TRBV12-4 - few CASSSVETQYF TGTGCCAGCAGTTCCGTGGAGACCCAGTACTTC
TRBJ2-7 TRBV5-6 TRBD2 many CASSGGLAGGPYHEQYF TGTGCCAGCAGCGGTGGACTAGCGGGAGGGCCGTACCACGAGCAGTACTTC
TRBJ2-2 TRBV12-3/TRBV12-4 - few CASSFGQDTGELFF TGTGCCAGCAGTTTCGGTCAGGACACCGGGGAGCTGTTTTTT
TRBJ2-7 TRBV20-1 TRBD2 - CSANIAGAAYEQYF TGCAGTGCCAACATAGCGGGAGCGGCCTACGAGCAGTACTTC
TRBJ2-3 TRBV29-1 - few CSVGGVADTQYF TGCAGCGTCGGTGGGGTCGCGGATACGCAGTATTTT
TRBJ1-3 TRBV6-1 - few CASSGGTPGNTIYF TGTGCCAGCAGTGGCGGGACACCTGGAAACACCATATATTTT